A single sample gave rise to the 15 T cell receptor beta chains below, sequenced in a study of molecular identifiers for immune sequencing clone quantification. TCRdb processed the PCR reads anew with MiXCR; each CDR3 protein has one entry. The repertoire holds about 300,000 distinct CDR3 sequences, with 20% to 25% as singletons. Material: naive CD8+ T cells from blood, with Jurkat cell RNA spiked in. Subset: FACS-sorted CD8+CD4-CCR7+CD45RA+ naive T cells. The receptors stem from a human donor in good health. Some libraries in this study had Jurkat cell RNA spiked in.

A single count supports this clonotype. This could be a read error, since a much larger clone is one nucleotide away. The rearrangement uses TRBV4-3 and TRBJ2-7; D is tentatively TRBD1 or TRBD2 (5 bases each). This CDR3 has 16 residues. V lost 4 bases, J lost 2 bases, and 18 bases lay in between. Germline V gene lookup returns CDR1 LGHNA and CDR2 YSLEER. Here the CDR3 reads CASSPGTLDPPYEQYF. CDR3 DNA sequence: TGCGCCAGCAGCCCCGGGACCCTGGACCCCCCCTACGAGCAGTACTTC.

Worth noting for this clonotype: Since a much larger clone is just one base distant, this may be a read error. The V call is TRBV27, the J call TRBJ1-5; 10 nucleotides match TRBD1. Germline V gene sequence: CDR1 MNHEY, CDR2 SMNVEV (reference sequence). This CDR3 has 14 amino acids. V dropped 11 bases and J dropped 2; count of bases not matched to a gene: 6. The CDR3 protein is CAGAGTGGNQPQHF. The DNA for the CDR3 is TGTGCCGGCGCCGGGACAGGGGGCAATCAGCCCCAGCATTTT.

This clonotype was detected many times. This chain joins TRBV7-6 and TRBJ2-1; 10 bases map to TRBD2. J was trimmed by 9 bases and V by 1 base; bases with no gene match: 9. The germline V gene has CDR1 SGHVS and CDR2 FNYEAQ. This CDR3 is 16 amino acids long. This chain's CDR3 is CASSLVTLAGDAEQFF. The DNA of the CDR3 is TGTGCCAGCAGCTTAGTTACCCTAGCGGGGGATGCTGAGCAGTTCTTC.

This clonotype was seen ten or more times. This sequence joins TRBV25-1 and TRBJ2-5, with a tentative D call TRBD2 (6 bases). Between the trimmed V and J ends, which lost 10 bases and 5 bases, there was a span of 11 bases. The germline V gene encodes CDR1 MGHDK and CDR2 SYGVNS. The CDR3 consists of 11 residues. The CDR3 loop reads CATSSGETQYF. The CDR3, as DNA: TGTGCCACCTCGAGCGGGGAGACCCAGTACTTC.

This clonotype was found many times. V is TRBV7-9 and J is TRBJ2-3; tentatively, D is TRBD2 (6 bases). The V gene's germline CDR1 is SEHNR and CDR2 FQNEAQ (reference sequence). The CDR3 spans 15 residues. V gave up 2 bases and J gave up 0 bases, with 9 bases separating them. The CDR3 DNA reads as TGTGCCAGCAGCTTACAAGGAGGGAGCACAGATACGCAGTATTTT. This gives the protein CASSLQGGSTDTQYF.

On this clonotype itself: A much larger clonotype is one base distant, so this may be a read error. This chain joins TRBV13 and TRBJ1-1; D is perhaps TRBD1 (6 bases). This CDR3 contains 14 residues. Germline V CDR1 and CDR2: PRHDT, FYEKMQ (reference sequence). CDR3: CASSPVRGHTDAFF. The CDR3 nucleotides read TGTGCCAGCAGCCCTGTCCGGGGACACACTGACGCTTTCTTT.

This clonotype was recorded at least ten times. The V call is TRBV4-3, the J call TRBJ1-1; unclear D gene. The V and J ends lost 0 bases and 4 bases respectively, with 6 bases between them. Germline V CDR1 and CDR2: LGHNA, YSLEER. CDR3 length equals 13 residues. In nucleotides, the CDR3 is TGCGCCAGCAGCCAAGATGGAGGCACTGAAGCTTTCTTT. Amino acids: CASSQDGGTEAFF.

Notes on this clonotype: A much bigger clone sits one base away, suggesting this may be a read error. V is TRBV6-2 or TRBV6-3 and J is TRBJ2-1; D call uncertain. CDR1 is MNHEY, CDR2 SVGEGT, per germline. This CDR3 spans 12 amino acids. The CDR3: CAGSYVGNEQFF. The CDR3 coding sequence is TGTGCCGGCAGTTATGTTGGGAATGAGCAGTTCTTC.

This clonotype occurred many times. The chain uses TRBV19 and TRBJ1-5; 10 nucleotides match TRBD1. The CDR3 consists of 17 residues. CDR1 and CDR2 (germline): LNHDA, SQIVND (reference sequence). V lost 4 bases to trimming and J lost 2 bases; unmatched junction nucleotides: 8. This CDR3 reads CASSSGQGGIGNQPQHF. The CDR3, as DNA: TGTGCCAGTAGTAGCGGACAGGGGGGAATAGGCAATCAGCCCCAGCATTTT.

This clonotype was seen repeatedly, ten times or more. The chain employs TRBV25-1 and TRBJ1-2, with a weak D call TRBD1 (5 bases). Trimming removed 1 base from V and 5 bases from J, with 14 bases in between. The V gene's germline CDR1 is MGHDK and CDR2 SYGVNS. The CDR3 runs to 15 residues. The CDR3 reads CASSELGGEGYGYTF. CDR3 nucleotide sequence: TGTGCCAGCAGTGAATTAGGAGGAGAGGGGTATGGCTACACCTTC.

In this sample, this clonotype turned up many times. This chain joins TRBV12-3 or TRBV12-4 and TRBJ1-2; D may be TRBD1 (5 bases). The CDR3 runs to 14 residues. V shed 3 bases and J shed 8 bases, with 16 bases lying between them. The CDR3: CASSFQGLKGGYTF. CDR3 sequence (DNA): TGTGCCAGCAGTTTCCAGGGCCTAAAGGGCGGCTACACCTTC.

The table lists this clonotype with many counts. The V and J genes are TRBV9 and TRBJ2-7, with 9 bases lining up with TRBD2. This CDR3 region has 15 residues. V shed 4 bases, J shed 7 bases, and the junction held 12 bases outside the gene matches. Germline lookup yields CDR1 SGDLS and CDR2 YYNGEE. The CDR3 region is CASSPIAGAPGEQYF. As DNA, the CDR3 is TGTGCCAGCAGCCCTATAGCGGGAGCTCCGGGTGAGCAGTACTTC.

Worth noting for this clonotype: A much larger clone sits a single nucleotide away, making a read error possible. The chain has TRBV4-3 and TRBJ1-6; TRBD1 is a possible D gene (5 bases). The CDR3 is 16 residues long. The ends were cut back, 0 bases at V and 6 bases at J, with 12 bases in the middle. Germline values: CDR1 LGHNA, CDR2 YSLEER. The CDR3 bases are TGCGCCAGCAGCCAAGATCGCACAGGACTTAATTCACCCCTCCACTTT. As protein: CASSQDRTGLNSPLHF.

This clonotype was recorded many times. This CDR3 is CASSQESGAYEQYF. The CDR3 DNA follows: TGCGCCAGCAGCCAAGAAAGCGGAGCCTACGAGCAGTACTTC. The rearrangement joins TRBV4-3 to TRBJ2-7, with a possible D match to TRBD2 (5 bases). Per the germline V gene, CDR1 is LGHNA and CDR2 is YSLEER. The germline V and J ends were trimmed by 0 bases and 2 bases, with 8 bases remaining between them. The CDR3 extends over 14 amino acids.

On this clonotype: This could be a read error, since a much larger clone is one nucleotide away. This rearrangement joins TRBV7-6 to TRBJ2-5; no definite D call. V was shortened by 5 bases and J by 5 bases, with 15 bases between the two germline ends. The CDR3 sequence is 14 residues long. Germline-derived CDR1 and CDR2 are SGHVS and FNYEAQ. CDR3 nucleotide sequence: TGTGCCAGCAGCGTGAATCTGCAACGGGAGACCCAGTACTTC. It translates to CASSVNLQRETQYF.